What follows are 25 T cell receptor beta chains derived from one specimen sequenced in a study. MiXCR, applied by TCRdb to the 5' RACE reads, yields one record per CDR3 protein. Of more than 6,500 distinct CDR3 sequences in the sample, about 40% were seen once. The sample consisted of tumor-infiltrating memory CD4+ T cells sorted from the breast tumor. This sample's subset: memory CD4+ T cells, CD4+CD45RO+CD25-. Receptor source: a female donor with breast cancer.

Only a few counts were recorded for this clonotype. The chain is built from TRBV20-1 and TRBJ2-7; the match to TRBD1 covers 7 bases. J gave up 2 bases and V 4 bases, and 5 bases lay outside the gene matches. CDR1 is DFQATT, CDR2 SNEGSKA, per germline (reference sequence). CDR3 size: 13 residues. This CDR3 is CSATQGVAYEQYF. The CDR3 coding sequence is TGCAGTGCTACCCAGGGGGTTGCCTACGAGCAGTACTTC.

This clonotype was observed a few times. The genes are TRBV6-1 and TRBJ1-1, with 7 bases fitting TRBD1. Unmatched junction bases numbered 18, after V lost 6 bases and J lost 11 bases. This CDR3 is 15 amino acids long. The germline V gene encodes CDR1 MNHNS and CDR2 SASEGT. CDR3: CASRSLRDSVFLAFF. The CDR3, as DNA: TGTGCCAGCAGGTCCCTCCGGGACAGCGTTTTTTTGGCTTTCTTT.

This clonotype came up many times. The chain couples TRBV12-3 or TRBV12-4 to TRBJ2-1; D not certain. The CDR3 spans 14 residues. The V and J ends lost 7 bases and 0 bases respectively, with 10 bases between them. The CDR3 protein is CASNRESSYNEQFF. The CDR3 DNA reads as TGTGCCAGCAACCGAGAGAGCTCCTACAATGAGCAGTTCTTC.

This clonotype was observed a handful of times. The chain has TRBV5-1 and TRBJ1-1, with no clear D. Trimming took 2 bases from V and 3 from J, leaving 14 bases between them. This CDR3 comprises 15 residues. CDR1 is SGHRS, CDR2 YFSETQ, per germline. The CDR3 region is CASSFRVAADTEAFF. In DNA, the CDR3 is TGCGCCAGCAGCTTCCGAGTCGCTGCGGACACTGAAGCTTTCTTT.

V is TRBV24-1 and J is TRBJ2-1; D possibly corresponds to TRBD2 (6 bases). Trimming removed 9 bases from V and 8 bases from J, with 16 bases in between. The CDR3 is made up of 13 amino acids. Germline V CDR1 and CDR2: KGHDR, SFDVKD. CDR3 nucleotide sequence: TGTGCCACCTCGCCCCTAGCGACCCATGAGCAGTTCTTC. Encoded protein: CATSPLATHEQFF.

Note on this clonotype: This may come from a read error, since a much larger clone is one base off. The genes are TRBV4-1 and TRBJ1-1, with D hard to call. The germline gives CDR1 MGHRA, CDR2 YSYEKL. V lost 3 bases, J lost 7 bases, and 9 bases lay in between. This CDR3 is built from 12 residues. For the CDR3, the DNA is TGCGCCAGCAGCCACATTTCCTTTGAAGCTTTCTTT. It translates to CASSHISFEAFF.

This CDR3 reads CASSLRFGYGYTF. CDR3 nucleotides: TGTGCCAGCAGCTTAAGGTTTGGCTATGGCTACACCTTC. The J gene is TRBJ1-2, the V gene TRBV7-2; no definite D call. Per the germline V gene, CDR1 is SGHTA and CDR2 is FQGNSA. Trimming took off 2 bases at V and 4 bases at J, with 8 bases between the two ends. The CDR3 runs 13 residues.

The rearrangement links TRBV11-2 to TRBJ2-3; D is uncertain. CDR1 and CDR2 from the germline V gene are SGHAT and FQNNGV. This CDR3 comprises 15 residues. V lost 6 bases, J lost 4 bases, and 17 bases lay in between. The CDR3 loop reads CASSPPRFVPDTQYF. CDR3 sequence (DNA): TGTGCCAGCAGTCCTCCCCGCTTTGTCCCAGATACGCAGTATTTT. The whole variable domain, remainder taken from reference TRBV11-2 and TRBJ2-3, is EAGVAQSPRYKIIEKRQSVAFWCNPISGHATLYWYQQILGQGPKLLIQFQNNGVVDDSQLPKDRFSAERLKGVDSTLKIQPAKLEDSAVYLCASSPPRFVPDTQYFGPGTRLTVL.

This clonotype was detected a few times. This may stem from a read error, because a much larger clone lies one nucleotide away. CDR3 in amino acids: CSARPRDRLAGAQFF. The CDR3 bases are TGCAGTGCTAGACCCAGGGATAGGCTAGCGGGTGCCCAGTTCTTC. V gene TRBV20-1 combines with J gene TRBJ2-1, with 8 bases matching TRBD2. The CDR3 extends over 15 amino acids. The germline CDR1 and CDR2 sequences are DFQATT and SNEGSKA (reference sequence). The V and J ends lost 2 bases and 13 bases, in that order; junction bases with no gene match: 16.

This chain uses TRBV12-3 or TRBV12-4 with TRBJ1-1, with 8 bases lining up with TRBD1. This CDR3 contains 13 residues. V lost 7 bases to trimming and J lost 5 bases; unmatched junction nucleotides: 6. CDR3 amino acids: CASKADRGTEAFF. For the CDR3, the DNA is TGTGCCAGCAAGGCTGACAGGGGTACTGAAGCTTTCTTT.

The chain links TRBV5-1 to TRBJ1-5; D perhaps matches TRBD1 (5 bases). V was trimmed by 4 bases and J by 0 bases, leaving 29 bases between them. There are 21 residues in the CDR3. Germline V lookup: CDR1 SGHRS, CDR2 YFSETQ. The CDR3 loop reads CASSLVGELIAFPYSNQPQHF. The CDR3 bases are TGCGCCAGCAGCCTGGTAGGGGAGTTAATCGCATTCCCTTATAGCAATCAGCCCCAGCATTTT.

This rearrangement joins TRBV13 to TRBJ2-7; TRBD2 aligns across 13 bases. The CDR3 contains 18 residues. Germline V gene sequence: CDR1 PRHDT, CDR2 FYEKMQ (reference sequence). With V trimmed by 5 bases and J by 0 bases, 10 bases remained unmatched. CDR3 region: CASSRLAGGAGGSYEQYF. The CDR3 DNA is TGTGCCAGCAGCCGACTAGCGGGAGGCGCCGGGGGCTCCTACGAGCAGTACTTC.

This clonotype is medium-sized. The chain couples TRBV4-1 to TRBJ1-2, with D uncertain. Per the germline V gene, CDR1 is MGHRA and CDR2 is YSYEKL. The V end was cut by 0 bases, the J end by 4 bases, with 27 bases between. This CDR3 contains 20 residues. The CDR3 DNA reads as TGCGCCAGCAGCCAAGACCCCCTCGGCGATGAGGTCGCTTCAATCTATGGCTACACCTTC. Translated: CASSQDPLGDEVASIYGYTF.

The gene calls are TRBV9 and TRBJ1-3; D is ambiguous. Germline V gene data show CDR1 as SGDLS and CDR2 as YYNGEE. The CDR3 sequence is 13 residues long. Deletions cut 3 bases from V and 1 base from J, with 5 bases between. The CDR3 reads CASSASSGNTIYF. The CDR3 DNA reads TGTGCCAGCAGCGCCTCATCTGGAAACACCATATATTTT.

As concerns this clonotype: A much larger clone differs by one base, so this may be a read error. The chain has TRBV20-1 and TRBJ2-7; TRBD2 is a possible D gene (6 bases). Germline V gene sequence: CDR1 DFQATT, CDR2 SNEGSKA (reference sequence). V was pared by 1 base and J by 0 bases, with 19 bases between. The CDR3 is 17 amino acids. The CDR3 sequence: CSARARGSRRASYEQYF. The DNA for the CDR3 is TGCAGTGCTAGAGCACGGGGGAGCAGGAGGGCCTCCTACGAGCAGTACTTC.

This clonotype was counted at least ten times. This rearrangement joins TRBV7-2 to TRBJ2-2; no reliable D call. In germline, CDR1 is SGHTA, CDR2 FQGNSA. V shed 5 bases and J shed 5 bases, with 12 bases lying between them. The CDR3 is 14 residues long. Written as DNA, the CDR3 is TGTGCCAGCAGCCCACTGATCGGGACCGGGGAGCTGTTTTTT. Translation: CASSPLIGTGELFF.

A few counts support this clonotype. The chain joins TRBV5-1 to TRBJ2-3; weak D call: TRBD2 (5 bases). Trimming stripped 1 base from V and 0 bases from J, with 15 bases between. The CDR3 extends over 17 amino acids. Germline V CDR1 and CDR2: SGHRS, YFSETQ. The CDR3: CASSLTRLRTSTDTQYF. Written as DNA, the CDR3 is TGCGCCAGCAGCTTGACCCGACTAAGGACTAGCACAGATACGCAGTATTTT.

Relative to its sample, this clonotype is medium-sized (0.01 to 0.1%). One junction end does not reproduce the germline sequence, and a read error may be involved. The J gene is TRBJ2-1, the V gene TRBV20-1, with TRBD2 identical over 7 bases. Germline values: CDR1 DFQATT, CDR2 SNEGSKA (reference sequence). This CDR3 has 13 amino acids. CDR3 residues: CSALAETYDEQFF. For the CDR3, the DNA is TGCAGTGCCCTAGCGGAGACCTACGATGAGCAGTTCTTC.

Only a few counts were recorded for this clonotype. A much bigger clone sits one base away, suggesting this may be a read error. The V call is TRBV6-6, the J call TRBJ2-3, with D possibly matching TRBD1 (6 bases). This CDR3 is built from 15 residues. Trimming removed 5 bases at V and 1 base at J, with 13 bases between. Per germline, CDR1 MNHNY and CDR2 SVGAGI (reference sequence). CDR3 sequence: CASSDTGLRTDTQYF. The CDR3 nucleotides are TGTGCCAGCAGTGACACAGGGTTACGCACAGATACGCAGTATTTT.

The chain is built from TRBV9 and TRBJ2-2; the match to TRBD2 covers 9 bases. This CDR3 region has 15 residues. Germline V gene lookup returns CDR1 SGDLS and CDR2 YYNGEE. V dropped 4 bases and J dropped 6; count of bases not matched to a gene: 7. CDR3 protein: CASSPYSGSAGELFF. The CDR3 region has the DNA TGTGCCAGCAGCCCATATAGCGGGAGCGCCGGGGAGCTGTTTTTT.

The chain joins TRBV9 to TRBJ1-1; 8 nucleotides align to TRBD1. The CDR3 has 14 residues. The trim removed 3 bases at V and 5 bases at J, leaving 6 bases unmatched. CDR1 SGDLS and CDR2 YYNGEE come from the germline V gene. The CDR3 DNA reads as TGTGCCAGCAGCGCGCGACAGGGGACAACTGAAGCTTTCTTT. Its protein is CASSARQGTTEAFF.

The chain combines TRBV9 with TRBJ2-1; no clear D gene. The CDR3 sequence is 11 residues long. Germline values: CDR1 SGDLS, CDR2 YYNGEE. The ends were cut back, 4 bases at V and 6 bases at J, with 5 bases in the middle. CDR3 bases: TGTGCCAGCAGCAGCCCCAATGAGCAGTTCTTC. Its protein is CASSSPNEQFF.

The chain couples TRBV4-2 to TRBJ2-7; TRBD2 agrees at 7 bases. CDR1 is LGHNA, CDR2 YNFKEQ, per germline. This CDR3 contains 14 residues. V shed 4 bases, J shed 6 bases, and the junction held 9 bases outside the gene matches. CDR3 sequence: CASSRTSGRGEQYF. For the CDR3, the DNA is TGTGCCAGCAGCCGGACGTCGGGGAGGGGCGAGCAGTACTTC.

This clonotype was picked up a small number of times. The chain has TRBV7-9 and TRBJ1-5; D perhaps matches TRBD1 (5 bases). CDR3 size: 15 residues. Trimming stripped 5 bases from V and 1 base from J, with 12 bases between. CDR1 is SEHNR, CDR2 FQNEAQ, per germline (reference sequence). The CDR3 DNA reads TGTGCCAGCAGCCAAGGGGCGGAGAGCAATCAGCCCCAGCATTTT. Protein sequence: CASSQGAESNQPQHF.

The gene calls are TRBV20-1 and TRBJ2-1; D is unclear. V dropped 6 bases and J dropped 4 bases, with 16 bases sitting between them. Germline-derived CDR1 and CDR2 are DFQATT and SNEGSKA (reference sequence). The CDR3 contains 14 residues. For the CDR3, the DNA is TGCAGTGCGCAACTTGAGTTGCTTTACAATGAGCAGTTCTTC. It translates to CSAQLELLYNEQFF.